These 9 T cell receptor beta chains share one sample of origin, sequenced in a study of spatial heterogeneity in lung cancer. Whole-study findings and limits: In tumors, expanded intratumoral alpha and beta TCR counts tracked mutation counts.

TCRdb reprocessed the 5' RACE reads via MiXCR and lists one record per CDR3 protein. This sample has roughly 7,000 distinct CDR3 sequences, with 13% to 15% found just once. Antigen specificity for these receptors is unknown. Time point noted: sample taken at primary tumor resection. This specimen was lung tumor tissue, taken at surgery. These receptors were collected from a female donor with early-stage non-small cell lung cancer.

This clonotype is medium-sized by share. The chain is built from TRBV12-3 or TRBV12-4 and TRBJ2-4; no firm D call. V lost 2 bases and J 0 bases, leaving 5 bases between the germline ends. The CDR3 consists of 14 residues. The CDR3 loop reads CASSLLLAKNIQYF. The CDR3 DNA is TGTGCCAGCAGTTTATTATTAGCCAAAAACATTCAGTACTTC.

Within the sample, this clonotype is medium-sized (0.01 to 0.1%). V is TRBV25-1 and J is TRBJ2-7; D possibly corresponds to TRBD1 (5 bases). Germline V gene data show CDR1 as MGHDK and CDR2 as SYGVNS. With 6 bases removed from V and 4 bases from J, the gap between germline ends came to 7 bases. The length of the CDR3 is 11 residues. In DNA, the CDR3 is TGTGCCAGCAGGCAGGGTTACGAGCAGTACTTC. Translated: CASRQGYEQYF.

This clonotype was observed at least ten times. The rearrangement uses TRBV4-1 and TRBJ2-6, with 7 nucleotides matching TRBD1. Germline V gives CDR1 MGHRA, CDR2 YSYEKL. The CDR3 sequence is 15 residues long. After removal of 3 bases from V and 2 bases from J, the junction contained 1 base not matched to a gene. In DNA form, the CDR3 reads TGCGCCAGCAGCCAGCAGGGGGCTGGGGCCAACGTCCTGACTTTC. This gives the protein CASSQQGAGANVLTF.

J is TRBJ1-2 and V is TRBV6-5; D may be TRBD1 (6 bases). The CDR3 loop spans 17 amino acids. Germline lookup yields CDR1 MNHEY and CDR2 SVGAGI. Trimming took off 0 bases at V and 7 bases at J, with 21 bases between the two ends. CDR3 amino acids: CASSYSPVGQYGLGYTF. CDR3 bases: TGTGCCAGCAGTTACTCCCCGGTTGGACAGTACGGTCTTGGCTACACCTTC.

This clonotype was counted ten times or more. A much larger clone is a single base away; this may be a read error. The chain couples TRBV11-1 to TRBJ1-2; D unresolved. CDR1 SGHAT and CDR2 FQDESV come from the germline V gene (reference sequence). The CDR3 spans 15 residues. CDR3 residues: CAISFGLSPRDGYTF. DNA of the CDR3: TGTGCCATCAGCTTCGGTCTTAGCCCCAGAGATGGCTACACCTTC.

This clonotype was detected ten times or more. The V gene is TRBV10-3, the J gene TRBJ2-3; TRBD1 might be the D (6 bases). The CDR3 runs to 12 residues. Germline loops: CDR1 ENHRY, CDR2 SYGVKD. Between the trimmed V and J ends, which lost 7 bases and 6 bases, there was a span of 11 bases. CDR3 coding DNA: TGTGCCATCATGGGGGCTCCGGATACGCAGTATTTT. This encodes CAIMGAPDTQYF.

This clonotype has ten or more counts. The chain joins TRBV7-3 to TRBJ2-3, with D unclear. The CDR3 runs 14 residues. Germline CDR1 and CDR2: SGHTA and FQGTGA. V lost 5 bases and J 4 bases, leaving 13 bases between the germline ends. CDR3 nucleotides: TGTGCCAGCAGCCCAAACCCGGTGGCAGATACGCAGTATTTT. Translated: CASSPNPVADTQYF.

This clonotype has ten or more counts. V is TRBV4-1 and J is TRBJ1-1; 7 bases match TRBD1. The CDR3 extends over 18 amino acids. Germline V gene data show CDR1 as MGHRA and CDR2 as YSYEKL. Trimming took 8 bases from V and 0 from J; bases not matched to a gene: 18. The CDR3 bases are TGCGCCAGCCGCAGGGGGTATGGGAGCCGATTAATGAACACTGAAGCTTTCTTT. Its translation is CASRRGYGSRLMNTEAFF.

The gene calls are TRBV20-1 and TRBJ2-2, with no clear D. V lost 8 bases and J 5 bases, leaving 15 bases between the germline ends. Germline V gene lookup returns CDR1 DFQATT and CDR2 SNEGSKA (reference sequence). The CDR3 length is 13 residues. The CDR3 DNA sequence: TGCAGTAGTGTCCGTTCAGAGACCGGGGAGCTGTTTTTT. It translates to CSSVRSETGELFF.